This TCR beta chain emerged from a study of neurological immune-mediated disorders. Whole-study findings and limits: The study phylogenetically grouped the repertoires of 18 of 34 multiple sclerosis patients into one related-CDR3 cluster, a possible signature.

TCRdb re-derived calls from the 5' RACE reads in MiXCR, one entry per CDR3 protein. The sample yields about 46,000 distinct CDR3 sequences, around 3.3% seen once. This clonotype was detected ten times or more. The antigen is undetermined. Germline assignment: CDR1 MNHEY and CDR2 SMNVEV (reference sequence). V was cut by 6 bases and J by 1 base, with 9 bases left in between. The CDR3 extends over 14 amino acids. V is TRBV27 and J is TRBJ2-2; D call uncertain. This sequence originates from a woman aged 45-65 years with multiple sclerosis. The specimen was PBMCs. The CDR3 DNA reads TGTGCCAGCAGGGCCTTCTTGAACACCGGGGAGCTGTTTTTT. It yields the protein CASRAFLNTGELFF.